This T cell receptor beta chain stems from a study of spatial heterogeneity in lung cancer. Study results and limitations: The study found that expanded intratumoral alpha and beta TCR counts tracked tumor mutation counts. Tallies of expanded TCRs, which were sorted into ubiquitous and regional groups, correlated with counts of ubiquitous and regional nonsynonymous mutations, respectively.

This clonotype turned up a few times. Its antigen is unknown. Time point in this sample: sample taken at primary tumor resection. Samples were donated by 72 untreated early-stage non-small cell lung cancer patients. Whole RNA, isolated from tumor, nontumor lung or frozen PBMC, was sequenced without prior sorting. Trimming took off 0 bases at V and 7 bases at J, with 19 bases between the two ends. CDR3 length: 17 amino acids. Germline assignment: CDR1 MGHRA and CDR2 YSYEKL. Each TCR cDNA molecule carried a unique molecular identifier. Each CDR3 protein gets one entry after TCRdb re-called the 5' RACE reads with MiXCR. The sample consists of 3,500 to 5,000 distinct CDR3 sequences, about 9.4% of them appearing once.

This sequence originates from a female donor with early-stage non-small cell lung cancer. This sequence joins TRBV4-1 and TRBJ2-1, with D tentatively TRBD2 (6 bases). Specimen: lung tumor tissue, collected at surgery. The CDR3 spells CASSQDLAGRGGNEQFF. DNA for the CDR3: TGCGCCAGCAGCCAAGATCTCGCGGGGAGAGGAGGGAATGAGCAGTTCTTC.